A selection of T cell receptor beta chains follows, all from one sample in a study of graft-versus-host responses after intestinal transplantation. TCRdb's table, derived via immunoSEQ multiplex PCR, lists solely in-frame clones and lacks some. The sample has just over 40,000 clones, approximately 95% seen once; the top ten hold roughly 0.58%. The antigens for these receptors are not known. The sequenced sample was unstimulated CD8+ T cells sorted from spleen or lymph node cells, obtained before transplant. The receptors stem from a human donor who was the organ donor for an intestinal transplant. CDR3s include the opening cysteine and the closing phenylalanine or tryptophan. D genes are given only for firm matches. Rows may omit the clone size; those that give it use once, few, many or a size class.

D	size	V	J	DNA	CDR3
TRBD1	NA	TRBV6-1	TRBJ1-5	TGTGCCAGCAGTGAATTCAGGGCAGGGGGCAACCAGCCCCAGCATTTT	CASSEFRAGGNQPQHF
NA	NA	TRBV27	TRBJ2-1	TGTGCCAGCAGTTTAGTGGGCTACGAGCAGTTCTTC	CASSLVGYEQFF
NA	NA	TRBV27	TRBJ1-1	TGTGCCAGCGGTTCTCCAGGCCGCACTATTAACACTGAAGCTTTCTTT	CASGSPGRTINTEAFF
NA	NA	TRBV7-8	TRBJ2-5	TGTGCCAGCAGCTTAGTTTGGGACACACAGGAGACCCAGTACTTC	CASSLVWDTQETQYF
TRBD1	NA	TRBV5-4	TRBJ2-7	TGTGCCAGCAGCGGGCAACAGGGGGCAAAAAGCGAGCAGTACTTC	CASSGQQGAKSEQYF
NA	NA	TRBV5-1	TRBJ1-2	TGCGCCAGCAGCTTTCAGGGGAGCTATGGCTACACCTTC	CASSFQGSYGYTF
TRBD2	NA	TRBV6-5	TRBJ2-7	TGTGCCAGCAGACCCTCGAGCGGGGGTTCGGTCGAGCAGTACTTC	CASRPSSGGSVEQYF
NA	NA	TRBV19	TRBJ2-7	TGTGCCAGTAGTACCTGGGACGGATCCTACGAGCAGTACTTC	CASSTWDGSYEQYF
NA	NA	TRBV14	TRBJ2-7	TGTGCCAGCAGCCAAGAACAGTTCTACGAGCAGTACTTC	CASSQEQFYEQYF
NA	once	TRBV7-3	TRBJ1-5	TGTGCCAGCAGCCCAGGGTCCGGTCAGCCCCAGCATTTT	CASSPGSGQPQHF
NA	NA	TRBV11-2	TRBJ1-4	TGTGCCAGCAGCTCTGGGCCCCGGATCCGTGAAAAACTGTTTTTT	CASSSGPRIREKLFF
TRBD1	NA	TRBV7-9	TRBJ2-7	TGTGCCAGCAGCGAGGGACAGGCCTACGAGCAGTACTTC	CASSEGQAYEQYF
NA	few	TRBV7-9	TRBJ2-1	TGTGCCAGCAGCTTGGATGAGCAGTTCTTC	CASSLDEQFF
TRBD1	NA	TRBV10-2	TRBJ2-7	TGCGCCAGCAGTGGGAGGGACAGGGTTTCCTACGAGCAGTACTTC	CASSGRDRVSYEQYF
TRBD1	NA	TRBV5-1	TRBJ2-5	TGCGCCAGCAGCTCCAGGACCCGGGACAGGGGAGAGACCCAGTACTTC	CASSSRTRDRGETQYF
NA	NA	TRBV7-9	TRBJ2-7	TGTGCCAGCAGCTTACTAGCCTCCTACGAGCAGTACTTC	CASSLLASYEQYF
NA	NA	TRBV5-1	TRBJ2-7	TGCGCCAGCAGCCAAAAGAACCAGGTAGTTTATTACGAGCAGTACTTC	CASSQKNQVVYYEQYF
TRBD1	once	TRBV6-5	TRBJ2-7	TGTACCAGCAGTTATCCGACAGGGGAAGGCGAGCAGTACTTC	CTSSYPTGEGEQYF
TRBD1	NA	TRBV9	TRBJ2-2	TGTGCCAGCAGCGTATACCGACAGGGGCCCGGGGAGCTGTTTTTT	CASSVYRQGPGELFF
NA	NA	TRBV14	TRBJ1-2	TGTGCCAGCAGTGGCGGACAGCACTATGGCTACACCTTC	CASSGGQHYGYTF
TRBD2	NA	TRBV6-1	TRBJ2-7	TGTGCCAGCCCGGGGACTAGCGGGGGAGTGGAGCAGTACTTC	CASPGTSGGVEQYF
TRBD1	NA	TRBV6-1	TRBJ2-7	TGTGCCAGCAGTGGATCCGGGACAGTTGCCTACGAGCAGTACTTC	CASSGSGTVAYEQYF
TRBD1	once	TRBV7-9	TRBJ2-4	TGTGCCAGCAGCCGGACAGGGGGAAACATTCAGTACTTC	CASSRTGGNIQYF
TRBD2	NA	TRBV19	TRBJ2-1	TGTGCCAGTAGTATGGTGGTAGCGGGGGGGCCCTTCTTTAATGAGCAGTTCTTC	CASSMVVAGGPFFNEQFF
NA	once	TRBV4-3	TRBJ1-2	TGCGCCAGCAGCCAGGCAGGGGTTAACTATGGCTACACCTTC	CASSQAGVNYGYTF
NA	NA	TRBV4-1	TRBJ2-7	TGCGCCAGCAGCCAAGCGGAGGGATCCAACGAGCAGTACTTC	CASSQAEGSNEQYF
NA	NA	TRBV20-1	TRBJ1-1	TGCAGTGCTAGGCCGGGACCTGAAGCTTTCTTT	CSARPGPEAFF
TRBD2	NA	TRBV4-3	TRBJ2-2	TGCGCCAGCAGCCAAGATTTCGGGCTAGCGGAACCCACCGGGGAGCTGTTTTTT	CASSQDFGLAEPTGELFF
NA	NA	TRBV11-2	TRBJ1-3	TGTGCCAGCAGCTTAGAACGGGGCTCTGGAAACACCATATATTTT	CASSLERGSGNTIYF
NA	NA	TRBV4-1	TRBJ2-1	TGCGCCAGCAGCCAGGAACCAGGGTCCCGAAATGAGCAGTTCTTC	CASSQEPGSRNEQFF
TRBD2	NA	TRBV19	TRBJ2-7	TGTGCCAGTAGTGACGGGGGGACTTACGAGCAGTACTTC	CASSDGGTYEQYF
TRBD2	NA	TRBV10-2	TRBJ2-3	TGCGCCAGCACCCCGCTAGCGGATACAGATACGCAGTATTTT	CASTPLADTDTQYF
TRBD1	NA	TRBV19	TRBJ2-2	TGTGCCAGTAGAACCACCCCCGCAGGATGGGGGACAGGGGTCTTAGGTAACACCGGGGAGCTGTTTTTT	CASRTTPAGWGTGVLGNTGELFF
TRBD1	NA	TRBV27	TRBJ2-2	TGTGCCAGCAGTTTGCTCTTGACAGGGCTGGGGTACACCGGGGAGCTGTTTTTT	CASSLLLTGLGYTGELFF
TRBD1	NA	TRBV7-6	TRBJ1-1	TGTGCCAGCAGCATCCCAGGGGGTACTGAAGCTTTCTTT	CASSIPGGTEAFF
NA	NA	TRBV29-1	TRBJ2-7	TGCAGCGTTGAACCAAACAGGACACATACCTACGAGCAGTACTTC	CSVEPNRTHTYEQYF
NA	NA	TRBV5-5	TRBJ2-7	TGTGCCAGCAGCCTGCGGGGGCTCTACGAGCAGTACTTC	CASSLRGLYEQYF
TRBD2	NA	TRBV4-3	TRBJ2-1	TGCGCCAGCAGCCAAGATCACGGGGGGGCCTACAATGAGCAGTTCTTC	CASSQDHGGAYNEQFF
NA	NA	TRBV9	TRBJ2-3	TGTGCCAGCAGCTCCTCGCCCGGGGATGGGAGCACAGATACGCAGTATTTT	CASSSSPGDGSTDTQYF
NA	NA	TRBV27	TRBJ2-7	TGTGCCAGCAGTTCAGAACAGGGATGGTCCTACGAGCAGTACTTC	CASSSEQGWSYEQYF
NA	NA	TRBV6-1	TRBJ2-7	TGTGCCAGCAGTGAAGGGGGACACTCCTACGAGCAGTACTTC	CASSEGGHSYEQYF
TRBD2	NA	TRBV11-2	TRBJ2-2	TGTGCCAGCAGCTACTGGACTAGCGGTAACACCGGGGAGCTGTTTTTT	CASSYWTSGNTGELFF
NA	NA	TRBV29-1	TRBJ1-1	TGCAGCGTTGTCGACGGATACACTGAAGCTTTCTTT	CSVVDGYTEAFF
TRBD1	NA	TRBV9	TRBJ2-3	TGTGCCAGCAGCGTACGAGTCGGGACAGACACAGATACGCAGTATTTT	CASSVRVGTDTDTQYF
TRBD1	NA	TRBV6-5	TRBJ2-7	TGTGCCAGCAGTTACCAGGGGGCTTCCTACGAGCAGTACTTC	CASSYQGASYEQYF
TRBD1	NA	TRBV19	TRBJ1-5	TGTGCCAGTAGTATGGCCCAGACAGGGTACAATCAGCCCCAGCATTTT	CASSMAQTGYNQPQHF
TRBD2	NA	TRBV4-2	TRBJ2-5	TGTGCCAGCAGCCAAGATGGTAGCGGGGGGGCCGAGACCCAGTACTTC	CASSQDGSGGAETQYF
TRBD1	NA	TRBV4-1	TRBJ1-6	TGCGCCAGCAACCAAGGTGTTCCAGGGGGCTGGAATAAGAATTCACCCCTCCACTTT	CASNQGVPGGWNKNSPLHF